In its sample, the clone carrying this TCR beta chain was seen once. What it binds is not known. Some clones are missing from TCRdb's copy, which holds only in-frame ones; the method was immunoSEQ multiplex PCR. This table holds 60,000 or so clones, around four fifths found once. Time point reported: week 35, safety follow-up. Doses comprised 300 ug of mutant IDH1 20-mer peptide each, plus topical imiquimod. Diagnosis in the donors showed new WHO grade 3 or 4 astrocytomas that were IDH1-mutant and ATRX-lost. These data come from a study of a mutant IDH1 vaccine in newly diagnosed glioma. Study information: Treated individuals were around 60% male and approximately 40% female, averaging approximately 40 years of age.

The germline V gene encodes CDR1 SGHTA and CDR2 FQGNSA. V was pared by 4 bases and J by 5 bases, with 10 bases between. The CDR3 contains 13 residues. Findings and caveats of the study: Evidence of vaccine-induced immune responses was documented in over 85% of patients.

This chain links TRBV7-2 with TRBJ2-3; no definite D call. The TCR sequence derives from a young man with glioma. The input for sequencing was PBMCs, taken from a glioma patient whose treatment included an IDH1 peptide vaccine. The CDR3 here is CASSWAHGDTQYF. The CDR3 DNA sequence: TGTGCCAGCAGCTGGGCCCACGGAGATACGCAGTATTTT.